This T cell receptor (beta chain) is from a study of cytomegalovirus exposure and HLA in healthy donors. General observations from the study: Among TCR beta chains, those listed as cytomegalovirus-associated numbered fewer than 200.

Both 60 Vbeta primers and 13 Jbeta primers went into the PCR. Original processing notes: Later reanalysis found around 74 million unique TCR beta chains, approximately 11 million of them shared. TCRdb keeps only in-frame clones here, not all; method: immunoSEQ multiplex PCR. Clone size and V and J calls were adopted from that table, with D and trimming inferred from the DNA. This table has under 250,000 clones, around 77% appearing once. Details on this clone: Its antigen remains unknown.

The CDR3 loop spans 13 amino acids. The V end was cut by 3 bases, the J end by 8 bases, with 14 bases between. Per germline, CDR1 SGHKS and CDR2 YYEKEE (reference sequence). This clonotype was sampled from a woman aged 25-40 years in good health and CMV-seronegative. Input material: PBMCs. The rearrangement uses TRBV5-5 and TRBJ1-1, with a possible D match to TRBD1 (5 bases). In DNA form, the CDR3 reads TGTGCCAGCAGCTGGACCGGGGGGGTCGAAGCTTTCTTT. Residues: CASSWTGGVEAFF.